These 21 T cell receptor beta chains share one sample of origin, sequenced in a study of T cells after yellow fever vaccination. A single record per CDR3 protein comes from TCRdb applying MiXCR to the 5' RACE reads. The repertoire has about 75,000 distinct CDR3 sequences, around 7.9% of them found once; the top ten carry around 29%. The sample in question was CD8+ T cells sorted from PBMCs, obtained roughly 10 days after the first yellow fever vaccination. The receptor set was obtained from a man aged 18-30 years who received the YFV17D yellow fever vaccine.

This clonotype was seen more than once but under ten times. The rearrangement joins TRBV9 to TRBJ2-3; tentatively, D is TRBD1 or TRBD2 (5 bases each). The CDR3 runs 16 residues. Per germline, CDR1 SGDLS and CDR2 YYNGEE. The V end was cut by 7 bases, the J end by 2 bases, with 20 bases between. The CDR3 DNA is TGTGCCAGCCGACCCCTACCGACAGCGGCCACAGATACGCAGTATTTT. Its translation is CASRPLPTAATDTQYF.

This clonotype has just a few counts. The chain is built from TRBV12-3 or TRBV12-4 and TRBJ1-3; 9 bases are a match to TRBD1. This CDR3 has 15 amino acids. V trimming: 8 bases; J trimming: 5 bases; junction bases outside the gene matches: 10. The CDR3 sequence is CASGTGKSQRNTIYF. CDR3 DNA sequence: TGTGCCAGCGGGACAGGGAAAAGCCAGCGAAACACCATATATTTT.

This clonotype was seen many times. This sequence joins TRBV29-1 and TRBJ2-2; 10 nucleotides line up with TRBD2. Per germline, CDR1 SQVTM and CDR2 ANQGSEA. The CDR3 sequence is 14 residues long. The V segment lost 3 bases and the J segment 3 bases; nucleotides outside the gene matches: 1. The CDR3 spells CSVDSGGDTGELFF. CDR3 bases: TGCAGCGTTGACAGCGGGGGGGACACCGGGGAGCTGTTTTTT.

Many counts were recorded for this clonotype. The V gene is TRBV24-1, the J gene TRBJ2-2, with D unresolved. V gave up 1 base and J gave up 5 bases, with 7 bases separating them. Germline V gene sequence: CDR1 KGHDR, CDR2 SFDVKD. The CDR3 runs 14 residues. CDR3 protein: CATSDLARTGELFF. The CDR3 coding sequence is TGTGCCACCAGTGATTTAGCCAGGACCGGGGAGCTGTTTTTT.

CDR3 coding DNA: TGTGCCAGCATGGGGCAGGCGAACACTGAAGCTTTCTTT. Translating it yields CASMGQANTEAFF. This chain uses TRBV27 with TRBJ1-1, with D possibly matching TRBD1 (5 bases). The germline CDR1 and CDR2 sequences are MNHEY and SMNVEV (reference sequence). V dropped 7 bases and J dropped 1 base, with 10 bases sitting between them. The CDR3 is 13 amino acids.

This clonotype occurred many times. V gene TRBV5-1 combines with J gene TRBJ1-3; possible D gene TRBD1, 6 bases. Germline V gene sequence: CDR1 SGHRS, CDR2 YFSETQ. V was pared by 4 bases and J by 0 bases, with 14 bases between. This CDR3 is built from 16 residues. The CDR3, as DNA: TGCGCCAGCAGCAATCCGGGACACTTCTCTGGAAACACCATATATTTT. Translation: CASSNPGHFSGNTIYF.

The chain links TRBV28 to TRBJ2-7; 8 nucleotides match TRBD2. The CDR3 has 14 residues. Germline V gene data show CDR1 as MDHEN and CDR2 as SYDVKM. With V trimmed by 7 bases and J by 3 bases, 8 bases remained unmatched. CDR3 bases: TGTGCCAGCAAACCCCCGGGGGGGGGCTACGAGCAGTACTTC. Amino acids: CASKPPGGGYEQYF.

This clonotype was observed many times. The chain carries TRBV6-2 or TRBV6-3 and TRBJ2-3; 9 bases are shared with TRBD1. J was trimmed by 3 bases and V by 6 bases; bases with no gene match: 4. Germline V gene lookup returns CDR1 MNHEY and CDR2 SVGEGT. The CDR3 has 14 amino acids. The CDR3 nucleotides read TGTGCCAGCAGAGGACAGGGGAGGACAGATACGCAGTATTTT. Encoded protein: CASRGQGRTDTQYF.

The chain employs TRBV6-4 and TRBJ2-1; D is possibly TRBD1 or TRBD2 (6 bases each). CDR1 MRHNA and CDR2 SNTAGT come from the germline V gene. This CDR3 is built from 16 residues. Trimming pared 6 bases from V and 3 bases from J, leaving 18 bases between. The CDR3 loop is CASRAGEVNDYNEQFF. The CDR3 DNA follows: TGTGCCAGCAGGGCAGGGGAGGTGAATGACTACAATGAGCAGTTCTTC.

Many counts were recorded for this clonotype. J is TRBJ2-3 and V is TRBV5-5; possible D gene TRBD2, 5 bases. The germline gives CDR1 SGHKS, CDR2 YYEKEE (reference sequence). Between the trimmed V and J ends, which lost 0 bases and 2 bases, there was a span of 16 bases. This CDR3 has 17 amino acids. The CDR3 region is CASSLEASRGPTDTQYF. As DNA, the CDR3 is TGTGCCAGCAGCTTGGAAGCCAGCAGAGGGCCCACAGATACGCAGTATTTT.

This chain joins TRBV7-2 and TRBJ2-7, with D unclear. V lost 5 bases, J lost 2 bases, and 10 bases lay in between. This CDR3 contains 13 residues. CDR1 SGHTA and CDR2 FQGNSA come from the germline V gene. The chain's CDR3 is CASSHGRAYEQYF. CDR3 DNA: TGTGCCAGCAGCCACGGAAGGGCCTACGAGCAGTACTTC.

The J gene is TRBJ2-7, the V gene TRBV30; TRBD1 matches 9 bases. Germline loops: CDR1 GTSNPN, CDR2 SVGIG (reference sequence). V was clipped by 1 base and J by 3 bases; unmatched bases: 4. The CDR3 consists of 14 residues. CDR3 nucleotide sequence: TGTGCCTGGAGTGATGGGACAGGGCTCTACGAGCAGTACTTC. Translating it yields CAWSDGTGLYEQYF.

Only a few counts were recorded for this clonotype. The chain carries TRBV6-5 and TRBJ2-7; possible D gene TRBD1, 6 bases. The CDR3 runs to 16 residues. The ends were cut back, 0 bases at V and 0 bases at J, with 12 bases in the middle. Germline loops: CDR1 MNHEY, CDR2 SVGAGI. The CDR3 region has the DNA TGTGCCAGCAGTTACTCTCCCCAGGGGATCTCCTACGAGCAGTACTTC. Translation gives CASSYSPQGISYEQYF.

As concerns this clonotype: A single base separates this from a much larger clone, so it may be a read error. The CDR3 here is CASETRDGGSFYEQYF. DNA of the CDR3: TGTGCCAGCGAAACCCGGGATGGCGGTAGCTTCTACGAGCAGTACTTC. The V and J genes are TRBV4-2 and TRBJ2-7; tentative D call: TRBD2 (5 bases). Germline lookup yields CDR1 LGHNA and CDR2 YNFKEQ. The CDR3 consists of 16 residues. Trimming pared 8 bases from V and 3 bases from J, leaving 23 bases between.

This clonotype showed up many times. This chain joins TRBV11-2 and TRBJ2-1; no clear D. This CDR3 region has 12 residues. Trimming shortened V by 4 bases and J by 16 bases, and 17 bases separated the two germline ends. The germline V gene encodes CDR1 SGHAT and CDR2 FQNNGV. CDR3 in amino acids: CASSYGSRQVFF. In DNA, the CDR3 is TGTGCCAGCAGCTACGGGTCCCGCCAGGTATTCTTC.

Remarks on this clonotype: One base away lies a much larger clone, so this may be a sequencing read error. This CDR3 reads CASRQGFIADTQYF. CDR3 in DNA: TGTGCCAGTCGACAGGGATTCATCGCAGATACGCAGTATTTT. V is TRBV6-1 and J is TRBJ2-3; TRBD1 matches at 7 bases. V lost 9 bases and J lost 4; bases outside the gene matches: 10. CDR3 length equals 14 residues. CDR1 and CDR2 (germline): MNHNS, SASEGT.

The chain has TRBV7-2 and TRBJ2-7; D might be TRBD2 (5 bases). This CDR3 region has 13 residues. Germline V gives CDR1 SGHTA, CDR2 FQGNSA. V was shortened by 4 bases and J by 4 bases, with 11 bases between the two germline ends. In nucleotides, the CDR3 is TGTGCCAGCAGCTCCCCGAGCGGTTACGAGCAGTACGTC. Translating it yields CASSSPSGYEQYV.

A few counts support this clonotype. The chain couples TRBV12-3 or TRBV12-4 to TRBJ2-1, with D perhaps TRBD2 (5 bases). The CDR3 is made up of 15 amino acids. The V and J ends lost 1 base and 9 bases respectively, with 16 bases between them. CDR3: CASSLVRTSESEQFF. CDR3 sequence (DNA): TGTGCCAGCAGTTTAGTGAGGACTTCCGAGAGTGAGCAGTTCTTC.

Ten or more counts support this clonotype. The chain is built from TRBV6-1 and TRBJ1-6; TRBD1 matches 8 bases. The CDR3 is made up of 15 amino acids. Germline V CDR1 and CDR2: MNHNS, SASEGT. With 5 bases clipped from V and 7 bases from J, the junction kept 7 bases outside the gene matches. Here the CDR3 DNA reads TGTGCCAGCAGTCAAGACAGGGGAATCAATTCACCCCTCCACTTT. It specifies CASSQDRGINSPLHF.

This clonotype was observed a few times. One junction end does not reproduce the germline sequence, and a read error may be involved. The J gene is TRBJ2-1, the V gene TRBV4-2; D ambiguous. CDR3 length: 15 amino acids. Per the germline V gene, CDR1 is LGHNA and CDR2 is YNFKEQ. The CDR3 nucleotides are TGTGCCAGCAGCCAAGAAAAGCTCCCCTACAATGAGCAGCTCTTC. The encoded protein is CASSQEKLPYNEQLF.

This clonotype was picked up many times. The rearrangement uses TRBV7-9 and TRBJ2-1, with D perhaps given as TRBD1 or TRBD2 (6 bases each). The CDR3 spans 13 residues. The V end was cut by 1 base, the J end by 7 bases, with 8 bases between. Per the germline V gene, CDR1 is SEHNR and CDR2 is FQNEAQ (reference sequence). The CDR3 region has the DNA TGTGCCAGCAGCTTAGGGGGGGCTAATGAGCAGTTCTTC. Translating it yields CASSLGGANEQFF.